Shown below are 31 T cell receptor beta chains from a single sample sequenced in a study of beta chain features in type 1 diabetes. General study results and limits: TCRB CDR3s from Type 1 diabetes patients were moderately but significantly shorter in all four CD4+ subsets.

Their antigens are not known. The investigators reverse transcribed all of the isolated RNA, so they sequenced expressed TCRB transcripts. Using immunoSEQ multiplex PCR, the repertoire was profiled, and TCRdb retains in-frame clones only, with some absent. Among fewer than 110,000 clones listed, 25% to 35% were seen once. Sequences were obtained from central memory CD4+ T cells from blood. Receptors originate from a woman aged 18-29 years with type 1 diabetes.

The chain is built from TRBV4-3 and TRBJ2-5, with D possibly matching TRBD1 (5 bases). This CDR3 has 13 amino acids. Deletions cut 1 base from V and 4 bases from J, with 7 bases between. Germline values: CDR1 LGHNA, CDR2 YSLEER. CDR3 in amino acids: CASSQGGLETQYF. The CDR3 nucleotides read TGCGCCAGCAGCCAAGGGGGCTTAGAGACCCAGTACTTC.

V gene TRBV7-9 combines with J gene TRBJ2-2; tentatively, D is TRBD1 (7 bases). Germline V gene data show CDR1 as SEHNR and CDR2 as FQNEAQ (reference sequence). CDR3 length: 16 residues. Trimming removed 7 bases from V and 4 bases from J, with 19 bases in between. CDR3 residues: CASTGGAGQTTGELFF. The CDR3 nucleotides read TGTGCCAGCACCGGCGGGGCGGGACAGACCACCGGGGAGCTGTTTTTT.

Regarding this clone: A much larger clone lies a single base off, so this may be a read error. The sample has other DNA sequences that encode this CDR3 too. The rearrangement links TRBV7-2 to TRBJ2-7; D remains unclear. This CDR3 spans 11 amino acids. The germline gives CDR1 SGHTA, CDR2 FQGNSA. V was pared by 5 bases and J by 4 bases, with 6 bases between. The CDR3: CASSLRYEQYF. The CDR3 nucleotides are TGTGCCAGCAGCCTCCGGTACGAGCAGTACTTC.

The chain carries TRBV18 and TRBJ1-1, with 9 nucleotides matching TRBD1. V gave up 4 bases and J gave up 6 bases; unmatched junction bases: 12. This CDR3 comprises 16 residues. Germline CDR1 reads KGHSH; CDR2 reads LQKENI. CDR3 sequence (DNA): TGTGCCAGCTCACTAACTATCCGGGACAGGGCGTCTGAAGCTTTCTTT. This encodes CASSLTIRDRASEAFF.

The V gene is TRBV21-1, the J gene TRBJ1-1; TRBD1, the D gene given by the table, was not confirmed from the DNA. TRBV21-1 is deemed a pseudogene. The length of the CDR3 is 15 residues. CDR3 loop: CASSKGGGAGTEAFF. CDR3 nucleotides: TGTGCCAGCAGCAAAGGGGGTGGGGCCGGCACTGAAGCTTTCTTT.

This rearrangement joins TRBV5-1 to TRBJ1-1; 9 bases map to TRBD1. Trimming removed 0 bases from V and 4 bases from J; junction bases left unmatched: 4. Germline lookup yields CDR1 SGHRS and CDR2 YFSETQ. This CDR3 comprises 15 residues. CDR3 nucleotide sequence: TGCGCCAGCAGCTTGGGGGACAGGGACGGCACTGAAGCTTTCTTT. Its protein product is CASSLGDRDGTEAFF. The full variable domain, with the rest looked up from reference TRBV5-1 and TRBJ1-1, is KAGVTQTPRYLIKTRGQQVTLSCSPISGHRSVSWYQQTPGQGLQFLFEYFSETQRNKGNFPGRFSGRQFSNSRSEMNVSTLELGDSALYLCASSLGDRDGTEAFFGQGTRLTVV.

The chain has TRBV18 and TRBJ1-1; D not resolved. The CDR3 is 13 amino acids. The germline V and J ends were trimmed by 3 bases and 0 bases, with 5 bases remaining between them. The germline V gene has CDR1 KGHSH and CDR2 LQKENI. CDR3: CASSPAVNTEAFF. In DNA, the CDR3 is TGTGCCAGCTCACCGGCGGTGAACACTGAAGCTTTCTTT.

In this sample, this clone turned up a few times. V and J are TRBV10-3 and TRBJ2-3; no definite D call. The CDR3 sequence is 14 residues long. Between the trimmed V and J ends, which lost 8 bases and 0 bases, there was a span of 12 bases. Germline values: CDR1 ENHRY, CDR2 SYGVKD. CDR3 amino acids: CAISAATSTDTQYF. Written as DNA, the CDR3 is TGTGCCATCTCGGCGGCCACTAGCACAGATACGCAGTATTTT.

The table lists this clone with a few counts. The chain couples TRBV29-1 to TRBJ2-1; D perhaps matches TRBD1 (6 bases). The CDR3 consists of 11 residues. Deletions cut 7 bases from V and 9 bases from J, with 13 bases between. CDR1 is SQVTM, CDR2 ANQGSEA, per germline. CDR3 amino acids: CSATGSVEQFF. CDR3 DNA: TGCAGCGCTACAGGGTCGGTTGAGCAGTTCTTC.

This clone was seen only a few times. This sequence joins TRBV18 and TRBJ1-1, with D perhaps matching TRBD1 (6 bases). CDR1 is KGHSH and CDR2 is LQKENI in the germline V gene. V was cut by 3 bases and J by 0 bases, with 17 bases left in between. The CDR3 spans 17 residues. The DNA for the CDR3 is TGTGCCAGCTCACCTTTTAATGTGGGGGCGTTGAACACTGAAGCTTTCTTT. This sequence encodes CASSPFNVGALNTEAFF. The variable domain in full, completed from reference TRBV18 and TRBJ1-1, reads NAGVMQNPRHLVRRRGQEARLRCSPMKGHSHVYWYRQLPEEGLKFMVYLQKENIIDESGMPKERFSAEFPKEGPSILRIQQVVRGDSAAYFCASSPFNVGALNTEAFFGQGTRLTVV.

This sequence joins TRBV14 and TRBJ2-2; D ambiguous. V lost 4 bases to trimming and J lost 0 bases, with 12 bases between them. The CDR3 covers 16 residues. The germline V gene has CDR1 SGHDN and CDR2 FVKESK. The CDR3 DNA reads TGTGCCAGCAGCCGATTCCAGGTGACGAACACCGGGGAGCTGTTTTTT. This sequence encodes CASSRFQVTNTGELFF.

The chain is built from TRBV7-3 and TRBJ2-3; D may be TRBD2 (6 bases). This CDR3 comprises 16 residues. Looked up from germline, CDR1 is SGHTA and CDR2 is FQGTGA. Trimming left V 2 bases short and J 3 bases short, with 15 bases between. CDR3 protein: CASSLQGTRGTDTQYF. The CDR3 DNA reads TGTGCCAGCAGCTTACAAGGGACTCGAGGTACAGATACGCAGTATTTT.

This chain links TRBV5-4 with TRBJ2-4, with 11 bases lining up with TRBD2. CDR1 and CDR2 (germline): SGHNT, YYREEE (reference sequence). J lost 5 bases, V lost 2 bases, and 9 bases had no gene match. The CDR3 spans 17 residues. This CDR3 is CASSLMELAGEQNIQYF. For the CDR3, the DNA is TGTGCCAGCAGCTTAATGGAACTAGCGGGAGAGCAAAACATTCAGTACTTC.

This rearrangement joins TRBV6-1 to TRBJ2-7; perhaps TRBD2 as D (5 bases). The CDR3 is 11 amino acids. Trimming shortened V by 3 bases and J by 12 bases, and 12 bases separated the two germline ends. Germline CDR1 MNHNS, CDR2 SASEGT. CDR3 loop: CASSDLASTYV. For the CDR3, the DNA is TGTGCCAGCAGTGACCTAGCCTCCACGTACGTC.

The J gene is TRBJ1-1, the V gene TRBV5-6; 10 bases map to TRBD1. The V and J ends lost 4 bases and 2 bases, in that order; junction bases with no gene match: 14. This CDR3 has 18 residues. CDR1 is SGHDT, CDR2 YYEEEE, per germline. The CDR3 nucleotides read TGTGCCAGCAGCCTGAAGGTATGGACAGGGGGAGATAACACTGAAGCTTTCTTT. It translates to CASSLKVWTGGDNTEAFF.

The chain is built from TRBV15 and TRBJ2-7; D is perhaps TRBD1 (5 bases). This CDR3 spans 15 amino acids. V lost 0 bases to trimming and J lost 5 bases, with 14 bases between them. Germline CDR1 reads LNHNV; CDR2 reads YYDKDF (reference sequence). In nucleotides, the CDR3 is TGTGCCACCAGCAGAGATAGGGGAACGGGTGACGAGCAGTACGTC. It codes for CATSRDRGTGDEQYV.

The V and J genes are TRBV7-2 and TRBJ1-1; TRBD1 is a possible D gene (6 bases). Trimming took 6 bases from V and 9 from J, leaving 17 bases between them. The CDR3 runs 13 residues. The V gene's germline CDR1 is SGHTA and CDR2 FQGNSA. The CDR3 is CASSDWGRGKAFF. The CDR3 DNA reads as TGTGCCAGCAGTGATTGGGGGCGGGGGAAAGCTTTCTTT.

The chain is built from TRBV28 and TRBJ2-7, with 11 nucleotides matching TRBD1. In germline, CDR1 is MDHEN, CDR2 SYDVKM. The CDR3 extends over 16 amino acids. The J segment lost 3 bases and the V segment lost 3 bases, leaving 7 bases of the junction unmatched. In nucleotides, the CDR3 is TGTGCCAGCAGTTTTCTTCCCGGGACAGGGGGCTACGAGCAGTACTTC. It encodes CASSFLPGTGGYEQYF.

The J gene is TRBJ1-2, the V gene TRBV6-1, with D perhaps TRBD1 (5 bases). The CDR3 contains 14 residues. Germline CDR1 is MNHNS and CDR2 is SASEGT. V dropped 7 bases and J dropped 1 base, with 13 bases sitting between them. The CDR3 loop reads CASNPGWNNYGYTF. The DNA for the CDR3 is TGTGCCAGCAACCCAGGGTGGAATAACTATGGCTACACCTTC.

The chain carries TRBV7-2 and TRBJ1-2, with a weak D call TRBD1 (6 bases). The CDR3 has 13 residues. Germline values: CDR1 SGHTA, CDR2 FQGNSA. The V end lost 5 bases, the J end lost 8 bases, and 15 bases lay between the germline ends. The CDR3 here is CASSQTGPDGYTF. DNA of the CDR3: TGTGCCAGCAGCCAAACAGGGCCTGACGGCTACACCTTC.

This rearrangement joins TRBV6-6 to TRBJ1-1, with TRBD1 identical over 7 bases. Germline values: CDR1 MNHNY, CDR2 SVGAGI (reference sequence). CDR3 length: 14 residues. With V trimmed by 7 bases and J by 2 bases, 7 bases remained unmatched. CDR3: CASTPTGTNTEAFF. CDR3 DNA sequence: TGTGCCAGCACCCCGACAGGGACCAACACTGAAGCTTTCTTT.

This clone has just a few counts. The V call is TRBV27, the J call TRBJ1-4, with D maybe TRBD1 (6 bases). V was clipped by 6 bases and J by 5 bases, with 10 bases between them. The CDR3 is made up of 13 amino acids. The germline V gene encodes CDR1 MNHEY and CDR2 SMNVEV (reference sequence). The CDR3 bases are TGTGCCAGCAGCAGACAGGCGAATGAAAAACTGTTTTTT. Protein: CASSRQANEKLFF.

For the CDR3, the DNA is TGCAGCGTAAAATCCGGGACAGGGATGTCCTACGAGCAGTACTTC. This encodes CSVKSGTGMSYEQYF. The V and J genes are TRBV29-1 and TRBJ2-7; 9 nucleotides match TRBD1. This CDR3 contains 15 residues. With 6 bases clipped from V and 1 base from J, the junction kept 10 bases outside the gene matches. Germline V gives CDR1 SQVTM, CDR2 ANQGSEA.

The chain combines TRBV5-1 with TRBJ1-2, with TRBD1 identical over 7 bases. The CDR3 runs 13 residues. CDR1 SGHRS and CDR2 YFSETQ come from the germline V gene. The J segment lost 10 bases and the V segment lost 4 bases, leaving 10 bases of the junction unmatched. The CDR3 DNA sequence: TGCGCCAGCAGCCTGGCGGGACAGTCTTTCTACACCTTC. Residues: CASSLAGQSFYTF.

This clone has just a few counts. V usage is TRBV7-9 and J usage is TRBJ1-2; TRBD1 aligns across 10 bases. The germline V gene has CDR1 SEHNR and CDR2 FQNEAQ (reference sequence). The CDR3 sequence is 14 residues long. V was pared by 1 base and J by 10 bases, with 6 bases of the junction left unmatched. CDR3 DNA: TGTGCCAGCAGCTTAGATAATGGACAGGGGGACTACACCTTC. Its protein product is CASSLDNGQGDYTF.

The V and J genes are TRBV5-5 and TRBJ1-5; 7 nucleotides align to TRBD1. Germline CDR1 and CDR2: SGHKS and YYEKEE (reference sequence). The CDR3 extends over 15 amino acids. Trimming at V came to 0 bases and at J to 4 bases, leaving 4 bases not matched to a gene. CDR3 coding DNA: TGTGCCAGCAGCTTGGCCCCGACAGGGAATCAGCCCCAGCATTTT. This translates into CASSLAPTGNQPQHF.

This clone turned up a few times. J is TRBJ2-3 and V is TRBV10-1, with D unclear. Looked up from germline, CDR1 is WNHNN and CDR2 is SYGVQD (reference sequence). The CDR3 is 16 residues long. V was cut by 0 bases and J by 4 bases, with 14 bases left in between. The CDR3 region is CASSESVVRFADTQYF. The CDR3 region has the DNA TGCGCCAGCAGTGAGTCTGTGGTCCGGTTCGCAGATACGCAGTATTTT.

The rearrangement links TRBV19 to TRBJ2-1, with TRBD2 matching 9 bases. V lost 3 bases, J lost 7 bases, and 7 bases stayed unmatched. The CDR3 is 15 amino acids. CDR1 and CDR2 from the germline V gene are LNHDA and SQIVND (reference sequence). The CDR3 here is CASSMGGRAFNEQFF. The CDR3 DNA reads TGTGCCAGTAGTATGGGCGGGAGGGCCTTTAATGAGCAGTTCTTC. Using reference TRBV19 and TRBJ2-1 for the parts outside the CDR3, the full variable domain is DGGITQSPKYLFRKEGQNVTLSCEQNLNHDAMYWYRQDPGQGLRLIYYSQIVNDFQKGDIAEGYSVSREKKESFPLTVTSAQKNPTAFYLCASSMGGRAFNEQFFGPGTRLTVL.

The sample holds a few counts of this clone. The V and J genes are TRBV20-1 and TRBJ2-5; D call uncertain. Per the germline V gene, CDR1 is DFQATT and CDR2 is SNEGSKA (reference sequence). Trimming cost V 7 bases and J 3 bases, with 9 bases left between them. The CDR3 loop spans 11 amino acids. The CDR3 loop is CSVPMKETQYF. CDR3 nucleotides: TGCAGTGTACCTATGAAAGAGACCCAGTACTTC.

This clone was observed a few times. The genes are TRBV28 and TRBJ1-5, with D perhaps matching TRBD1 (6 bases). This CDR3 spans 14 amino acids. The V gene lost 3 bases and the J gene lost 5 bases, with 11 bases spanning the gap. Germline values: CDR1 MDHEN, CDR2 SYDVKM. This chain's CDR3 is CASSFNRDHQPQHF. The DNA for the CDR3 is TGTGCCAGCAGTTTCAACAGGGACCATCAGCCCCAGCATTTT.

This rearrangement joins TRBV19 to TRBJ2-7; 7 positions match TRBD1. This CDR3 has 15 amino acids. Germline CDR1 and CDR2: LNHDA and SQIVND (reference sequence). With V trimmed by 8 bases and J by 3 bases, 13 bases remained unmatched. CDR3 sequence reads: CASSPTGKQIYEQYV. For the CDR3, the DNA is TGTGCCAGTTCCCCGACAGGGAAGCAGATCTACGAGCAGTACGTC.